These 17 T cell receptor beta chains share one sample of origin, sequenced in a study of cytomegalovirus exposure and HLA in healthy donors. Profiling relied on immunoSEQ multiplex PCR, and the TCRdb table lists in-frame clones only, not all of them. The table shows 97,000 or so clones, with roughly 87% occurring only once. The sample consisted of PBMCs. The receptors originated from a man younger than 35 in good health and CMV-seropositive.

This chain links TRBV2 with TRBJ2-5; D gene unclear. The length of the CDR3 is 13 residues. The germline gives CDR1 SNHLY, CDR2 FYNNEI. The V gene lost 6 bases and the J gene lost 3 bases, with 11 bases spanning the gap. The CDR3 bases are TGTGCCAGCAGGTGGAGTCCTGAAGAGACCCAGTACTTC. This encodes CASRWSPEETQYF.

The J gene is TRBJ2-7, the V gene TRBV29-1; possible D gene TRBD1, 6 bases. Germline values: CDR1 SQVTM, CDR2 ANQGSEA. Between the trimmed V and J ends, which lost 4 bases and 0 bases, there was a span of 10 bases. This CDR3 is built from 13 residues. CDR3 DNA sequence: TGCAGCGTTGTTGCCAGGGGCTCCTACGAGCAGTACTTC. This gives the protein CSVVARGSYEQYF.

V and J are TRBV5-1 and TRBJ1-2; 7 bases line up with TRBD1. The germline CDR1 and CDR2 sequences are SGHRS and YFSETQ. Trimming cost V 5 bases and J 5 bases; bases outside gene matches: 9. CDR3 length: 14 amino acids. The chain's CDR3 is CASRDPGTAYGYTF. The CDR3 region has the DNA TGCGCCAGCAGGGACCCCGGGACAGCATATGGCTACACCTTC.

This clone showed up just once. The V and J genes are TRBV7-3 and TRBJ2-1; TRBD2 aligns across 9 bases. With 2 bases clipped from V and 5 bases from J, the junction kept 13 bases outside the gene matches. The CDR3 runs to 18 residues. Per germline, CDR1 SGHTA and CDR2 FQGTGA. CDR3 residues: CASSLGVSGGSGHNEQFF. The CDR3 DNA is TGTGCCAGCAGCTTAGGGGTTAGCGGGGGTTCGGGACACAATGAGCAGTTCTTC.

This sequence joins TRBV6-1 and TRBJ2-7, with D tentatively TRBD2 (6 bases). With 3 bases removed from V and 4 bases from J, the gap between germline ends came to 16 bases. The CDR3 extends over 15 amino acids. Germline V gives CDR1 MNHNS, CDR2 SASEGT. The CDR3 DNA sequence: TGTGCCAGCAGTGAGTACCAGGGAGGTTGGTACGAGCAGTACTTC. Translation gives CASSEYQGGWYEQYF.

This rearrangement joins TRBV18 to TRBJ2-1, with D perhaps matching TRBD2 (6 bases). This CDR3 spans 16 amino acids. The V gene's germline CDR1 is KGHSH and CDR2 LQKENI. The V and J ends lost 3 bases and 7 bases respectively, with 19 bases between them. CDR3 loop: CASSPDIGTQENEQFF. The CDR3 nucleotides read TGTGCCAGCTCACCGGACATCGGGACTCAAGAAAATGAGCAGTTCTTC.

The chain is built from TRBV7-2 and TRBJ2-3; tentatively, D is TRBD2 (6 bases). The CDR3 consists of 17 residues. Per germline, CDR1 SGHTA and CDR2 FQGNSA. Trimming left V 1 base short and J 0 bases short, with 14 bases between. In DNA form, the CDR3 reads TGTGCCAGCAGCTTAGTAGCAGCGGGCGGTAGCACAGATACGCAGTATTTT. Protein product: CASSLVAAGGSTDTQYF.

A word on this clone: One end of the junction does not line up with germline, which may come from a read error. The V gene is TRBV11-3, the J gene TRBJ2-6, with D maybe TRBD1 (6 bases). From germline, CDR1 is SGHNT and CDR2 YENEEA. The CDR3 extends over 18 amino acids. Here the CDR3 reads CASSLEYPGQPGANVLTF. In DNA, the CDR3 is TGTGCCAGCAGCCTAGAATACCCGGGACAACCTGGGGCCAACGTCCTGACTTTC.

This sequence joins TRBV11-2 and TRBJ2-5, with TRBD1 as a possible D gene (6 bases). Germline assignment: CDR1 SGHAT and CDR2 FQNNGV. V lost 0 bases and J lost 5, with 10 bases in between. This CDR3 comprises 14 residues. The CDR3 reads CASSLEAGVETQYF. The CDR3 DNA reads TGTGCCAGCAGCTTAGAAGCAGGGGTGGAGACCCAGTACTTC.

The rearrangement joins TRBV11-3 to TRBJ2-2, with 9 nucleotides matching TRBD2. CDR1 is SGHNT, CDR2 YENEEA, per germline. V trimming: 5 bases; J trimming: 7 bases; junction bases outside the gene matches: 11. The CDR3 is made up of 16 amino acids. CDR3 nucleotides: TGTGCCAGCAGCCTGGTCGGCGGGAGGGTCGTCGGGGAGCTGTTTTTT. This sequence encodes CASSLVGGRVVGELFF.

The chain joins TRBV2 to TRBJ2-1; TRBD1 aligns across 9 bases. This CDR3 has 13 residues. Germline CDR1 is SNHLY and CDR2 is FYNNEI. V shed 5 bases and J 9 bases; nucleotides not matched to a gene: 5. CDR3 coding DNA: TGTGCCAGCAGTCTGGGACAGGGCAGTGAGCAGTTCTTC. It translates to CASSLGQGSEQFF.

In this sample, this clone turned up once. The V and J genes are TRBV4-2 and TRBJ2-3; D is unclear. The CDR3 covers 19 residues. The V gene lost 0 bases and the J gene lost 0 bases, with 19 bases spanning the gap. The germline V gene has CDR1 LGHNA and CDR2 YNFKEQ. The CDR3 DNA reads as TGTGCCAGCAGCCAAGATCTCCCTTTAGCTTTAACTAGCACAGATACGCAGTATTTT. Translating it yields CASSQDLPLALTSTDTQYF.

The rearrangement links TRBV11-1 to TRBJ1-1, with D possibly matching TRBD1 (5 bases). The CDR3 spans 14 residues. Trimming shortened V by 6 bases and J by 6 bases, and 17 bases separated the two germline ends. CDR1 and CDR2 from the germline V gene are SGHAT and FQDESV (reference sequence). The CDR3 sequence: CASSNTRGWAEAFF. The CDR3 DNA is TGTGCCAGCAGTAATACAAGGGGTTGGGCTGAAGCTTTCTTT.

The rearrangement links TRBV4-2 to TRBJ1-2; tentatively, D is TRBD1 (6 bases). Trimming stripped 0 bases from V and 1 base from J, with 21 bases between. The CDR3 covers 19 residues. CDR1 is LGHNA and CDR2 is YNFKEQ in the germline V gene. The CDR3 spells CASSQDMGTGSVINYGYTF. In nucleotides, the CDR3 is TGTGCCAGCAGCCAAGATATGGGAACAGGGTCCGTAATTAACTATGGCTACACCTTC.

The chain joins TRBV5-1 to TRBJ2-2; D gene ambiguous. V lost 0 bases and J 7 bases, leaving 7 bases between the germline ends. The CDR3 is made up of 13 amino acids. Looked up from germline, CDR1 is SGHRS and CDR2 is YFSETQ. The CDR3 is CASSLDSFGELFF. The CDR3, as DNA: TGCGCCAGCAGCTTGGACAGTTTCGGGGAGCTGTTTTTT.

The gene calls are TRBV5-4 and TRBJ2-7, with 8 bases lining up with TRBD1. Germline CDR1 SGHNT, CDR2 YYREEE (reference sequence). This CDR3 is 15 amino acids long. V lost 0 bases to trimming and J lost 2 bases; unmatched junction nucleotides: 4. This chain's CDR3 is CASSLGTGPTYEQYF. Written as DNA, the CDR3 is TGTGCCAGCAGCTTGGGGACAGGGCCTACCTACGAGCAGTACTTC.

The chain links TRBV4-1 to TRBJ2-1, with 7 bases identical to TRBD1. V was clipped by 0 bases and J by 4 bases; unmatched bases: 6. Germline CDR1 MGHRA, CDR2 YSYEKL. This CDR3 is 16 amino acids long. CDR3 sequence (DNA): TGCGCCAGCAGCCAAGAGAGGGGGCCAACTTACAATGAGCAGTTCTTC. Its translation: CASSQERGPTYNEQFF.